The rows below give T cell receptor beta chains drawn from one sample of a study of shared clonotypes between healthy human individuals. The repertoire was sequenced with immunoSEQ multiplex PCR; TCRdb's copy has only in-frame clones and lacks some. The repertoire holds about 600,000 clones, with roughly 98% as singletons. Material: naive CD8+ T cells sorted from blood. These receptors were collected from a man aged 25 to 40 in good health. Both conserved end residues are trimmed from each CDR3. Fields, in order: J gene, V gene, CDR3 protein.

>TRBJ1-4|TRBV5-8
ASSLLATNEKLF
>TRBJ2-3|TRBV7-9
ASSLLAGAFGDTQY
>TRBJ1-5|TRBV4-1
ASSQGPGDRNQPQH
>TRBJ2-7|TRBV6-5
ASSTGGEQY
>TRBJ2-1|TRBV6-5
ASSYSGDEQF
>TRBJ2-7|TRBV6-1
ASRDRGKAYEQY
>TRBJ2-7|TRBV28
ASSLRHNEQY
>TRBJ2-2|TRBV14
ASSQDVISLAGNTGELF
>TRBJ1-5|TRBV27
ASSLFQGHQPQH
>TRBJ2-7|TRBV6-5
ASSRDSAYEQY
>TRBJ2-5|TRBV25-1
ASSEGWSSGRRGETQY
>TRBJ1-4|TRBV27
ASSDDRVGGSKLF
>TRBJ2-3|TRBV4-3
ASSQDFLAGGQEADTQY
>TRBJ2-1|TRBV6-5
ASRGDSTGEQF
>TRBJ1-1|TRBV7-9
ASSPLGSTPANTEAF
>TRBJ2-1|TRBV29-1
SAVIGIGEQF
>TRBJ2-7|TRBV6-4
ASPAEQY
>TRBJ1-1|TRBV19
ASSNGLEAF
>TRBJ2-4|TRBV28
ASSLGVGSKNIQY
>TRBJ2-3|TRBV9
ASSGTGGTDTQY
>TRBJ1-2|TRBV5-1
ASCPEGYSFNGYT
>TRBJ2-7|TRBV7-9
ASSLLERPYEQY
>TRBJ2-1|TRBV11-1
ASSMLAGGYNEQF
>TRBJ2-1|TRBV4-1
ASSQDSRYNEQF